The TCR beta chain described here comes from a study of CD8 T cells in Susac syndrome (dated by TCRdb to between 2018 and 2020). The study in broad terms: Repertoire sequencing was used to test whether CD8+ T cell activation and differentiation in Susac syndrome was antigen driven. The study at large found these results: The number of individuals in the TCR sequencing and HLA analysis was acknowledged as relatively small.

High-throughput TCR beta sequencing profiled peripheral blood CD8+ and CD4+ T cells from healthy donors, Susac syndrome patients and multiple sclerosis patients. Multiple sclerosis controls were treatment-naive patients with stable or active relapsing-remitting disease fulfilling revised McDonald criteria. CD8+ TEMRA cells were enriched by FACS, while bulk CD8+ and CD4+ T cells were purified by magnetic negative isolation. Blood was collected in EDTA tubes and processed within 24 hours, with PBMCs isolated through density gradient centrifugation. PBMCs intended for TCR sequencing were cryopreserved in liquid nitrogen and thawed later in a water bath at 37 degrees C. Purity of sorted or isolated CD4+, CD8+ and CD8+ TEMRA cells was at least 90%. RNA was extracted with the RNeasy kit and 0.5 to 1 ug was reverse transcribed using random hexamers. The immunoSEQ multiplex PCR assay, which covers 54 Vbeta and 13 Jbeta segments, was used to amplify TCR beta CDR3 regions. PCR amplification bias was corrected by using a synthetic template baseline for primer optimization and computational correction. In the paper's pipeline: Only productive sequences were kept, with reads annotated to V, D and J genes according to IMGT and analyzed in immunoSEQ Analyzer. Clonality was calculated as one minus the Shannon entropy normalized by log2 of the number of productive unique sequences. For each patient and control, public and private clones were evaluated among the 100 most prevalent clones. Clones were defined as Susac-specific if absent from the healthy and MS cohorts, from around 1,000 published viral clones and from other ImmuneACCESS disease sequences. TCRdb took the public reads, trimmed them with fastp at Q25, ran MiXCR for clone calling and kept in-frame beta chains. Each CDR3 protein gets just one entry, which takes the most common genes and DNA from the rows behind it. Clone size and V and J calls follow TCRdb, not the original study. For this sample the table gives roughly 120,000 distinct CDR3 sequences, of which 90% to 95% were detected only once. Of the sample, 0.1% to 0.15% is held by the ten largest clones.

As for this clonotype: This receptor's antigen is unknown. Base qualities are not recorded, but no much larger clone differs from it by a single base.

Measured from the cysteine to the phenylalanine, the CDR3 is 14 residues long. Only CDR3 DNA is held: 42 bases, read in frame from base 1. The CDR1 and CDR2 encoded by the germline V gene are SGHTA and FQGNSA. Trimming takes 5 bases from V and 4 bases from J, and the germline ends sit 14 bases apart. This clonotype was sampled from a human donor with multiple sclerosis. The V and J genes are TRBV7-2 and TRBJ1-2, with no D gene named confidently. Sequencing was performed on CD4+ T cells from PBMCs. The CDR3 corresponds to CASSPPSAGYGYTF. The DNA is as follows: TGTGCCAGCAGCCCCCCATCAGCAGGCTATGGCTACACCTTC.